One sample yielded the 22 T cell receptor beta chains listed below, sequenced in a study of blood T cell repertoires in COVID-19. Measured with immunoSEQ multiplex PCR; TCRdb has only the in-frame clones, and not every one. The table records hundreds of thousands of clones, roughly nine tenths of them present only once. The source material was PBMCs or T cells enriched from blood (not recorded which). Source of these receptors: a woman aged 55-70 years who had recovered from COVID-19.

The chain combines TRBV3-1 (or the pseudogene TRBV3-2) with TRBJ1-2; D is unclear. Trimming removed 0 bases at V and 2 bases at J, with 10 bases between. The CDR3 sequence is 15 residues long. The germline V gene has CDR1 LGHDT and CDR2 YNNKEL (reference sequence). The CDR3, as DNA: TGTGCCAGCAGCCAAGATGTTGCCAGGAACTATGGCTACACCTTC. Its translation is CASSQDVARNYGYTF.

This clone came up a few times. The same CDR3 can be traced to other DNA sequences in this sample. V is TRBV7-8 and J is TRBJ1-5, with no clear D. Germline V gene sequence: CDR1 SGHVS, CDR2 FQNEAQ. V was shortened by 1 base and J by 7 bases, with 8 bases between the two germline ends. The CDR3 totals 13 residues. Written as DNA, the CDR3 is TGTGCCAGCAGCTTAGGCGGAGGCCAGCCCCAGCATTTT. Encoded protein: CASSLGGGQPQHF.

The chain is built from TRBV27 and TRBJ2-3; tentatively, D is TRBD1 (6 bases). Germline values: CDR1 MNHEY, CDR2 SMNVEV (reference sequence). The CDR3 contains 12 residues. The V end was cut by 7 bases, the J end by 3 bases, with 8 bases between. CDR3 nucleotides: TGTGCCAGCAAAAGGGGGACAGATACGCAGTATTTT. This sequence encodes CASKRGTDTQYF.

The CDR3, as DNA: TGTGCCAGCAGCTTAGCCGTCGGTAATTCACCCCTCCACTTT. Encoded protein: CASSLAVGNSPLHF. The V and J genes are TRBV7-9 and TRBJ1-6, with D unclear. Trimming stripped 0 bases from V and 6 bases from J, with 6 bases between. The length of the CDR3 is 14 residues. Germline lookup yields CDR1 SEHNR and CDR2 FQNEAQ (reference sequence).

There are a few counts of this clone. This sequence joins TRBV6-2 or TRBV6-3 and TRBJ2-5; D ambiguous. V lost 6 bases, J lost 4 bases, and 6 bases lay in between. The CDR3 runs to 11 residues. Germline V gene lookup returns CDR1 MNHEY and CDR2 SVGEGT. In DNA, the CDR3 is TGTGCCAGCAGCCCCGGAGAGACCCAGTACTTC. Its protein is CASSPGETQYF.

The chain has TRBV14 and TRBJ2-2; D might be TRBD1 (6 bases). V lost 4 bases to trimming and J lost 6 bases, with 18 bases between them. CDR3 size: 16 residues. The V gene's germline CDR1 is SGHDN and CDR2 FVKESK. The CDR3 bases are TGTGCCAGCAGCCGGTGGGCAGGGGCGTTGGCCGGGGAGCTGTTTTTT. As protein: CASSRWAGALAGELFF.

J is TRBJ1-4 and V is TRBV3-1 (or the pseudogene TRBV3-2); 8 bases align to TRBD1. V was pared by 2 bases and J by 3 bases, with 2 bases of the junction left unmatched. The CDR3 spans 15 residues. Germline-derived CDR1 and CDR2 are LGHDT and YNNKEL (reference sequence). Here the CDR3 DNA reads TGTGCCAGCAGCCAACAGGGGGCGTCTAATGAAAAACTGTTTTTT. Its translation is CASSQQGASNEKLFF.

This clone was picked up one time. This chain connects TRBV3-1 (or the pseudogene TRBV3-2) to TRBJ1-2, with a weak D call TRBD1 (6 bases). From germline, CDR1 is LGHDT and CDR2 YNNKEL (reference sequence). The CDR3 extends over 14 amino acids. Deletions cut 4 bases from V and 5 bases from J, with 14 bases between. CDR3 nucleotides: TGTGCCAGCAGCCGAGCAGGGGAGTTATATGGCTACACCTTC. Encoded protein: CASSRAGELYGYTF.

The chain employs TRBV27 and TRBJ1-2; 7 bases map to TRBD1. Trimming took 3 bases from V and 0 from J; bases not matched to a gene: 1. The CDR3 totals 14 residues. CDR1 is MNHEY, CDR2 SMNVEV, per germline (reference sequence). CDR3 in amino acids: CASSFGTANYGYTF. For the CDR3, the DNA is TGTGCCAGCAGTTTTGGGACAGCTAACTATGGCTACACCTTC.

The chain combines TRBV4-1 with TRBJ1-1, with D uncertain. Germline loops: CDR1 MGHRA, CDR2 YSYEKL. V shed 4 bases and J shed 1 base, with 10 bases lying between them. There are 14 residues in the CDR3. CDR3 amino acids: CASSLWPKNTEAFF. DNA of the CDR3: TGCGCCAGCAGCCTTTGGCCGAAGAACACTGAAGCTTTCTTT.

The rearrangement links TRBV6-6 to TRBJ2-6, with 10 bases matching TRBD2. The V and J ends lost 5 bases and 0 bases, in that order; junction bases with no gene match: 7. The CDR3 sequence is 18 residues long. The V gene's germline CDR1 is MNHNY and CDR2 SVGAGI (reference sequence). The CDR3 region is CASSPQRGGSSGANVLTF. In nucleotides, the CDR3 is TGTGCCAGCAGTCCGCAGCGGGGGGGCTCCTCTGGGGCCAACGTCCTGACTTTC.

The chain has TRBV25-1 and TRBJ2-1, with a weak D call TRBD2 (6 bases). The CDR3 spans 13 residues. Trimming shortened V by 4 bases and J by 7 bases, and 11 bases separated the two germline ends. CDR1 and CDR2 from the germline V gene are MGHDK and SYGVNS. The CDR3 loop reads CASSGGLVNEQFF. The DNA for the CDR3 is TGTGCCAGCAGTGGGGGACTGGTTAATGAGCAGTTCTTC. The full variable domain, rest sourced from reference TRBV25-1 and TRBJ2-1, is EADIYQTPRYLVIGTGKKITLECSQTMGHDKMYWYQQDPGMELHLIHYSYGVNSTEKGDLSSESTVSRIRTEHFPLTLESARPSHTSQYLCASSGGLVNEQFFGPGTRLTVL.

V usage is TRBV10-1 and J usage is TRBJ2-7, with 8 bases aligning to TRBD2. Trimming at V came to 8 bases and at J to 0 bases, leaving 0 bases not matched to a gene. The germline V gene encodes CDR1 WNHNN and CDR2 SYGVQD (reference sequence). The CDR3 has 12 residues. Here the CDR3 reads CASRGGSYEQYV. CDR3 in DNA: TGCGCCAGCCGGGGGGGCTCCTACGAGCAGTACGTC.

The chain couples TRBV2 to TRBJ2-7; tentative D call: TRBD2 (5 bases). The V and J ends lost 1 base and 3 bases respectively, with 10 bases between them. Looked up from germline, CDR1 is SNHLY and CDR2 is FYNNEI. The CDR3 sequence is 14 residues long. CDR3 in amino acids: CASSEGLPNYEQYF. For the CDR3, the DNA is TGTGCCAGCAGTGAAGGACTACCGAACTACGAGCAGTACTTC.

CDR3 protein: CASSIYQETQYF. The DNA for the CDR3 is TGCGCCAGCTCAATTTACCAAGAGACCCAGTACTTC. The chain is built from TRBV10-2 and TRBJ2-5; D is undetermined. Germline-derived CDR1 and CDR2 are WSHSY and SAAADI. The V gene lost 8 bases and the J gene lost 0 bases, with 7 bases spanning the gap. This CDR3 region has 12 residues.

This clone is a singleton in its sample. The CDR3 region has the DNA TGTGCCACCAGCAGCGGCCCGACAGGGGGGGAAGAGACCCAGTACTTC. Its protein is CATSSGPTGGEETQYF. This chain links TRBV15 with TRBJ2-5; 9 positions match TRBD1. The CDR3 runs to 16 residues. Germline-derived CDR1 and CDR2 are LNHNV and YYDKDF (reference sequence). The ends lost 3 bases at V and 3 bases at J; junction bases unmatched: 8.

This sequence joins TRBV6-5 and TRBJ2-1; 7 nucleotides agree with TRBD1. V trimming: 9 bases; J trimming: 4 bases; junction bases outside the gene matches: 9. CDR1 is MNHEY, CDR2 SVGAGI, per germline. CDR3 length: 14 amino acids. DNA of the CDR3: TGTGCCAGTTACTCCGGGACAGCTTACAATGAGCAGTTCTTC. Protein: CASYSGTAYNEQFF.

V and J are TRBV5-1 and TRBJ2-4, with 7 nucleotides matching TRBD1. CDR3 length: 19 amino acids. With V trimmed by 1 base and J by 0 bases, 13 bases remained unmatched. Germline values: CDR1 SGHRS, CDR2 YFSETQ. CDR3 sequence reads: CASSLSGTVQGLAKNIQYF. Here the CDR3 DNA reads TGCGCCAGCAGCTTGTCCGGGACAGTCCAGGGGCTAGCCAAAAACATTCAGTACTTC. The whole variable domain, remainder taken from reference TRBV5-1 and TRBJ2-4, is KAGVTQTPRYLIKTRGQQVTLSCSPISGHRSVSWYQQTPGQGLQFLFEYFSETQRNKGNFPGRFSGRQFSNSRSEMNVSTLELGDSALYLCASSLSGTVQGLAKNIQYFGAGTRLSVL.

The gene calls are TRBV7-2 and TRBJ2-4; 8 bases are a match to TRBD1. V was clipped by 3 bases and J by 9 bases; unmatched bases: 4. CDR3 length: 13 residues. Germline CDR1 SGHTA, CDR2 FQGNSA. The CDR3 region is CASSLTGQGIQYF. CDR3 DNA sequence: TGTGCCAGCAGCTTGACCGGACAGGGCATTCAGTACTTC.

The chain joins TRBV3-1 (or the pseudogene TRBV3-2) to TRBJ1-1; 9 nucleotides align to TRBD1. This CDR3 is 14 amino acids long. CDR1 and CDR2 (germline): LGHDT, YNNKEL (reference sequence). V trimming: 4 bases; J trimming: 4 bases; junction bases outside the gene matches: 4. Here the CDR3 reads CASSLGTGSTEAFF. In nucleotides, the CDR3 is TGTGCCAGCAGCCTAGGGACAGGGAGCACTGAAGCTTTCTTT.

The chain is built from TRBV7-9 and TRBJ2-3; perhaps TRBD1 as D (7 bases). V shed 4 bases and J shed 6 bases, with 17 bases lying between them. The CDR3 consists of 15 residues. Germline V gene data show CDR1 as SEHNR and CDR2 as FQNEAQ (reference sequence). The CDR3, as DNA: TGTGCCAGCAGCTCTTTGACAGGGAGGTCGGATACGCAGTATTTT. Translating it yields CASSSLTGRSDTQYF.

This sequence joins TRBV9 and TRBJ1-2; 10 nucleotides align to TRBD1. From germline, CDR1 is SGDLS and CDR2 YYNGEE. This CDR3 spans 15 amino acids. V gave up 0 bases and J gave up 4 bases; unmatched junction bases: 3. CDR3 bases: TGTGCCAGCAGCGTAGCTTGGGACAGGGGCTATGGCTACACCTTC. Protein product: CASSVAWDRGYGYTF.